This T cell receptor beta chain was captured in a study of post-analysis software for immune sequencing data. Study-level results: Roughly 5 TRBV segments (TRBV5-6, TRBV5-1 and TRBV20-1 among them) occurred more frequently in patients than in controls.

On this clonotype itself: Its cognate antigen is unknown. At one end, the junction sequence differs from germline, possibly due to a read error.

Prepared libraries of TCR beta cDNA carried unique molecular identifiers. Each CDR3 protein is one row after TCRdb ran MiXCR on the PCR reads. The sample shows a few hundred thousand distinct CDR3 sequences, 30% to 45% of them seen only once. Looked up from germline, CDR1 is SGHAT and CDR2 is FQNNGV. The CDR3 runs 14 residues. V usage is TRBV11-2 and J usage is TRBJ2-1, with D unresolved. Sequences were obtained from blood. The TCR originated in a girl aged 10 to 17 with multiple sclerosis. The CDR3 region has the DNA TGTGCCAGCAGCTTTTATTCAGGTAGGGATGAGCGGTTCTTC. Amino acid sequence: CASSFYSGRDERFF. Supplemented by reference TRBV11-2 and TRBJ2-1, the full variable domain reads EAGVAQSPRYKIIEKRQSVAFWCNPISGHATLYWYQQILGQGPKLLIQFQNNGVVDDSQLPKDRFSAERLKGVDSTLKIQPAKLEDSAVYLCASSFYSGRDERFFGPGTRLTVL.